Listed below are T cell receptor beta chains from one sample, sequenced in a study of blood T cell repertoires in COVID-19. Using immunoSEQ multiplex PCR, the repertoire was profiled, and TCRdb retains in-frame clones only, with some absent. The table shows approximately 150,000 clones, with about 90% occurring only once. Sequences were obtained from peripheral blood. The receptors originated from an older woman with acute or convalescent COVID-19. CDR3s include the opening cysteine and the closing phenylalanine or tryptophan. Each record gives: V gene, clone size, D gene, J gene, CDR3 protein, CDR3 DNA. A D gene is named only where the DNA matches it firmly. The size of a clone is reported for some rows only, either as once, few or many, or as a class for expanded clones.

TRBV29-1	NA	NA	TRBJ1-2	CSVESVPTAYGYTF	TGCAGCGTTGAGTCCGTACCGACAGCCTATGGCTACACCTTC
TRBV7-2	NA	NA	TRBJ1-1	CASSLGYMNTEAFF	TGTGCCAGCAGCTTAGGGTACATGAACACTGAAGCTTTCTTT
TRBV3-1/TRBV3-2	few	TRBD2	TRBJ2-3	CASSQSGGPGTDTQYF	TGTGCCAGCAGCCAATCGGGGGGGCCAGGCACAGATACGCAGTATTTT
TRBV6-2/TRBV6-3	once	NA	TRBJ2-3	CASSSGTDTQYF	TGTGCCAGCAGCTCAGGGACAGATACGCAGTATTTT
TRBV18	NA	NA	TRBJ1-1	CASSPDTAGRTEAFF	TGTGCCAGCTCACCGGACACGGCTGGTAGGACTGAAGCTTTCTTT
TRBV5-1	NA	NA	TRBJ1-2	CASSLGGTNYGYTF	TGCGCCAGCAGCTTGGGCGGCACTAACTATGGCTACACCTTC
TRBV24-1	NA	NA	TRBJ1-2	CATSDRGSGYTF	TGTGCCACCAGTGATCGGGGGTCTGGCTACACCTTC
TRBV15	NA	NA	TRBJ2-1	CATSREGPRTGLNQQFF	TGTGCCACCAGCAGAGAGGGCCCCCGAACAGGTCTTAATCAGCAGTTCTTC
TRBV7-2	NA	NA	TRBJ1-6	CASSSTPGPSAYNSPLHF	TGTGCCAGCAGTTCAACCCCGGGTCCCTCGGCCTATAATTCACCCCTCCACTTT
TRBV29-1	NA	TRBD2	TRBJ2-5	CSVPGLAVQETQYF	TGCAGCGTTCCGGGACTAGCGGTACAGGAGACCCAGTACTTC
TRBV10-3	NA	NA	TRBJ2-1	CAISAGDLYNEQFF	TGTGCCATCAGTGCAGGGGACCTCTACAATGAGCAGTTCTTC
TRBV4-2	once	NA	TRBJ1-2	CASSQDVQTSNYGYTF	TGTGCCAGCAGCCAAGATGTACAGACCTCTAACTATGGCTACACCTTC
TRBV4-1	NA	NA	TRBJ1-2	CASSQLTPRDYGYTF	TGCGCCAGCAGCCAACTTACCCCCAGGGACTATGGCTACACCTTC
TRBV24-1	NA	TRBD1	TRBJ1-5	CATGGTGGNQPQHF	TGTGCCACAGGGGGGACAGGGGGCAATCAGCCCCAGCATTTT
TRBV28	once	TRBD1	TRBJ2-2	CASSRTGYTGELFF	TGTGCCAGCAGCCGGACAGGGTACACCGGGGAGCTGTTTTTT
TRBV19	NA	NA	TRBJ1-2	CASSIGGGYTF	TGTGCCAGTAGTATCGGAGGAGGCTACACCTTC
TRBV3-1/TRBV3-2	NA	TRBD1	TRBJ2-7	CASSRQGSSYEQYF	TGTGCCAGCAGTCGACAGGGAAGCTCCTACGAGCAGTACTTC
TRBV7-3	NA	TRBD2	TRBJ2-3	CASSLLAGTQYF	TGTGCCAGCAGTCTACTAGCGGGGACGCAGTATTTT
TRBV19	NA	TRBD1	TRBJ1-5	CASSATDRGTNQPQHF	TGTGCCAGTAGCGCAACCGACAGGGGAACGAATCAGCCCCAGCATTTT